Detailed here is one T cell receptor beta chain. Antigen unknown. A junction end diverges from the germline sequence, so it may reflect a read error. This CDR3 is built from 15 residues. The sample comes from a study of blood T cells in healthy people across ages. Total RNA, at least 5.5 micrograms per sample, came from PBMCs. General study points: There were more naive CD4+ cells and higher diversity in long-lived donors than in aged donors. With naive T cell percentage, TCR beta diversity showed a strong correlation.

The authors ran a second PCR of roughly 6 to 11 cycles using a sample-barcoded 5' primer and a J-beta primer mix. Each cDNA molecule was tagged by a template-switch adaptor that had 12 random nucleotides. TCRdb itself ran the 5' RACE reads through MiXCR, one entry per CDR3 protein. The table has approximately 1.5 million distinct CDR3 sequences, 40% to 45% seen once. The sequence was collected from a woman between 18 and 29 years old in good health. The gene calls are TRBV12-3 or TRBV12-4 and TRBJ1-2; D might be TRBD1 (5 bases). Sequencing used blood. Here the CDR3 reads CASVPGAAWDYGYAF. CDR3 bases: TGTGCCAGCGTCCCTGGGGCCGCCTGGGACTATGGCTACGCCTTC.